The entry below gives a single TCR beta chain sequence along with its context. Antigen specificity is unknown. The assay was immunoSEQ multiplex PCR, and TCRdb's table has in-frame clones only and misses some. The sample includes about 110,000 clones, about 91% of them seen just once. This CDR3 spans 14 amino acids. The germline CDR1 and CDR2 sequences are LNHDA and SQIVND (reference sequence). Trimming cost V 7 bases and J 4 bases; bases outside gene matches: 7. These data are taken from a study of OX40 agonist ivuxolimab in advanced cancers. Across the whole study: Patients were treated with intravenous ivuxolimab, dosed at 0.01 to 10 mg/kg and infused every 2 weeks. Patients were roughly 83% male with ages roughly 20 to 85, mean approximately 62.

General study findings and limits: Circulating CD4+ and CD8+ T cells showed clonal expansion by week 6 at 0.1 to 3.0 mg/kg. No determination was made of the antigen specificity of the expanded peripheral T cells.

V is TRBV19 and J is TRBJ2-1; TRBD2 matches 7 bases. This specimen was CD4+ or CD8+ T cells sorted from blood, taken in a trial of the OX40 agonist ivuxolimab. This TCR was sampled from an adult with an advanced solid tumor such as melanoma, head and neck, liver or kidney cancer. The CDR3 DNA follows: TGTGCCAGTACCAAAAGCGGGATTTACAATGAGCAGTTCTTC. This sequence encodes CASTKSGIYNEQFF.